These 25 T cell receptor beta chains were sequenced from one sample in a study of T-cell reconstitution after alpha-beta-depleted transplantation in children. Overall study results and limits: A year post-transplant, T-cell counts and diversity derived mostly from newly produced T cells.

Their specific antigens are unknown. For TCRbeta, the library was prepared with unique molecular identifiers. TCRdb analysed the PCR reads with MiXCR anew, one entry per CDR3 protein. The sample holds some 300,000 distinct CDR3 sequences, around 7.3% seen once. Sample: peripheral blood, taken 360 days after TCRalphabeta/CD19-depleted stem cell transplant. The source is a female patient between 2 and 15 years old who had a stem cell transplant for Fanconi anemia, so the T cells may come from the graft donor.

This clonotype has a count of ten or more. This chain connects TRBV29-1 to TRBJ2-3; 9 bases are a match to TRBD1. J was trimmed by 5 bases and V by 1 base; bases with no gene match: 10. The CDR3 has 16 amino acids. Germline V gives CDR1 SQVTM, CDR2 ANQGSEA. The CDR3 coding sequence is TGCAGCGTTGAAGGCCCCGACAGGGGGGTCCAAGATACGCAGTATTTT. Protein: CSVEGPDRGVQDTQYF.

This clonotype has a handful of counts. V and J are TRBV7-3 and TRBJ2-3; D may correspond to TRBD1 or TRBD2 (5 bases each). V dropped 1 base and J dropped 2 bases, with 16 bases sitting between them. This CDR3 has 17 amino acids. Looked up from germline, CDR1 is SGHTA and CDR2 is FQGTGA. CDR3 nucleotides: TGTGCCAGCAGCTTAAGTGGGGGAACGCTGGACACAGATACGCAGTATTTT. Protein sequence: CASSLSGGTLDTDTQYF.

The V and J genes are TRBV9 and TRBJ2-5, with D hard to call. The germline CDR1 and CDR2 sequences are SGDLS and YYNGEE. This CDR3 is built from 13 residues. Trimming cost V 3 bases and J 5 bases, with 11 bases left between them. The chain's CDR3 is CASSAAPWETQYF. Here the CDR3 DNA reads TGTGCCAGCAGCGCCGCCCCTTGGGAGACCCAGTACTTC.

In this sample, this clonotype turned up many times. This rearrangement joins TRBV29-1 to TRBJ2-1; 8 bases are a match to TRBD2. Trimming cost V 4 bases and J 4 bases; bases outside gene matches: 12. The germline gives CDR1 SQVTM, CDR2 ANQGSEA. CDR3 length: 16 residues. CDR3 in amino acids: CSVVGLAGLEYNEQFF. The CDR3 DNA reads TGCAGCGTTGTAGGGCTAGCGGGCTTAGAATACAATGAGCAGTTCTTC.

The chain links TRBV5-2 to TRBJ1-3; no DNA check was done on the table's D call, TRBD1. TRBV5-2 is shown as a pseudogene. CDR3 size: 16 residues. CDR3 residues: CAWTAPGPLSGNTIYF. The CDR3 DNA follows: TGTGCCTGGACGGCCCCCGGACCCCTCTCTGGAAACACCATATATTTT.

The table lists this clonotype with many counts. The chain uses TRBV7-3 and TRBJ2-1, with unresolved D. The germline V gene has CDR1 SGHTA and CDR2 FQGTGA. CDR3 length: 14 residues. V lost 1 base and J 7 bases, leaving 11 bases between the germline ends. The CDR3, as DNA: TGTGCCAGCAGCTTAAGTGGGATCCGAAATGAGCAGTTCTTC. Its protein product is CASSLSGIRNEQFF.

The genes are TRBV5-1 and TRBJ2-2; 9 bases are a match to TRBD1. CDR3 length: 15 amino acids. J gave up 3 bases and V 4 bases, and 4 bases lay outside the gene matches. Germline CDR1 SGHRS, CDR2 YFSETQ. The DNA of the CDR3 is TGCGCCAGCAGCGTTGACAGGGGGGACACCGGGGAGCTGTTTTTT. This codes for CASSVDRGDTGELFF.

This clonotype has a handful of counts. V usage is TRBV5-4 and J usage is TRBJ1-2, with D possibly being TRBD1 (6 bases). Per germline, CDR1 SGHNT and CDR2 YYREEE (reference sequence). The CDR3 has 13 amino acids. The V and J ends lost 4 bases and 9 bases respectively, with 16 bases between them. The CDR3 loop is CASSATGGLSYTF. The DNA of the CDR3 is TGTGCCAGCAGCGCGACGGGGGGCCTGAGCTACACCTTC.

In its sample, this clonotype was seen a few times. The chain links TRBV4-3 to TRBJ1-2; no reliable D call. Germline V lookup: CDR1 LGHNA, CDR2 YSLEER. Trimming removed 3 bases from V and 1 base from J, with 15 bases in between. The CDR3 consists of 16 residues. CDR3 loop: CASSHSLPNFNYGYTF. The CDR3 bases are TGCGCCAGCAGCCATTCCTTACCCAACTTTAACTATGGCTACACCTTC.

J is TRBJ2-1 and V is TRBV7-6, with 11 bases matching TRBD2. Trimming removed 5 bases from V and 0 bases from J; junction bases left unmatched: 12. The CDR3 spans 19 residues. Per germline, CDR1 SGHVS and CDR2 FNYEAQ. The CDR3 here is CASSGYAGLAASSYNEQFF. The CDR3 region has the DNA TGTGCCAGCAGCGGATACGCGGGACTAGCGGCTAGCTCCTACAATGAGCAGTTCTTC.

This clonotype was detected ten times or more. The germline gene is not matched at one end of the junction; a read error may be the cause. This chain connects TRBV6-5 to TRBJ1-5; D call uncertain. In germline, CDR1 is MNHEY, CDR2 SVGAGI. The CDR3 consists of 13 residues. This CDR3 reads CASSRIQNQPQHF. CDR3 in DNA: TGCGCCAGCAGCCGGATCCAGAATCAGCCCCAGCATTTT.

This clonotype occurred many times. V and J are TRBV5-5 and TRBJ2-2, with 10 nucleotides matching TRBD2. There are 18 residues in the CDR3. Germline assignment: CDR1 SGHKS and CDR2 YYEKEE (reference sequence). After removal of 5 bases from V and 2 bases from J, the junction contained 12 bases not matched to a gene. The CDR3 protein is CASSYRRTSGLNTGELFF. The CDR3 DNA is TGTGCCAGCAGTTACCGGAGGACTAGCGGTCTTAACACCGGGGAGCTGTTTTTT.

This clonotype has ten or more counts. The chain is built from TRBV10-2 and TRBJ2-7; possibly TRBD1 or TRBD2 for D (5 bases each). Trimming cost V 6 bases and J 3 bases, with 15 bases left between them. The CDR3 has 14 amino acids. CDR1 and CDR2 from the germline V gene are WSHSY and SAAADI. This chain's CDR3 is CASSILRGYYEQYV. CDR3 nucleotide sequence: TGCGCCAGCAGCATACTCCGGGGCTACTACGAGCAGTACGTC.

With respect to this clonotype: A much larger clone sits a single nucleotide away, making a read error possible. The gene calls are TRBV2 and TRBJ2-5; TRBD1 is a possible D gene (6 bases). CDR3 length: 13 residues. V was cut by 6 bases and J by 3 bases, with 11 bases left in between. From germline, CDR1 is SNHLY and CDR2 FYNNEI. CDR3 in amino acids: CASSRDIEETQYF. DNA for the CDR3: TGTGCCAGCAGCCGGGACATAGAAGAGACCCAGTACTTC. Looking up the rest from reference TRBV2 and TRBJ2-5 gives the full variable domain: EPEVTQTPSHQVTQMGQEVILRCVPISNHLYFYWYRQILGQKVEFLVSFYNNEISEKSEIFDDQFSVERPDGSNFTLKIRSTKLEDSAMYFCASSRDIEETQYFGPGTRLLVL.

This clonotype was seen ten or more times. The junction departs from germline at one end; a sequencing error may be responsible. This chain links TRBV7-7 with TRBJ2-2, with 10 bases that match TRBD1. CDR1 is SSHAT, CDR2 FNYEAQ, per germline (reference sequence). The CDR3 covers 13 residues. DNA for the CDR3: TGTGCTAGCAGCTGGGACAGGGGCCGGGAGCTGTTTTTT. It yields the protein CASSWDRGRELFF.

This clonotype was recorded a few times. CDR3 in amino acids: CASPASGTQYF. The CDR3 DNA sequence: TGTGCCAGCCCAGCGTCGGGTACGCAGTATTTT. The chain recombines TRBV6-8 with TRBJ2-3; D gene ambiguous. CDR3 length: 11 amino acids. CDR1 and CDR2 (germline): MNHGY, SAAAGT. V dropped 8 bases and J dropped 8 bases, with 11 bases sitting between them.

The chain has TRBV20-1 and TRBJ2-7; TRBD1 matches at 7 bases. J lost 2 bases, V lost 3 bases, and 7 bases had no gene match. The CDR3 has 14 residues. Germline V CDR1 and CDR2: DFQATT, SNEGSKA (reference sequence). CDR3 residues: CSASETGQAYEQYF. The CDR3 nucleotides read TGCAGTGCTAGTGAGACAGGGCAAGCCTACGAGCAGTACTTC.

For this clonotype: It may be a read error: a sequence one base away is much more abundant. This likely comes from a read error, as the CDR3 has no conserved phenylalanine or tryptophan at its end. The chain is built from TRBV9 and TRBJ1-1; unclear D gene. Germline CDR1 is SGDLS and CDR2 is YYNGEE. V lost 2 bases and J lost 4, with 9 bases in between. CDR3 length: 13 amino acids. The CDR3 here is CASSVMGGTEAFY. Written as DNA, the CDR3 is TGTGCCAGCAGCGTGATGGGTGGCACTGAAGCTTTCTAT.

V is TRBV27 and J is TRBJ1-2; a possible D gene is TRBD1 (6 bases). The CDR3 loop spans 13 amino acids. The germline CDR1 and CDR2 sequences are MNHEY and SMNVEV (reference sequence). Trimming cost V 4 bases and J 11 bases, with 17 bases left between them. CDR3 amino acids: CASSYTGSVWYTF. The CDR3, as DNA: TGTGCCAGCAGTTATACAGGGTCTGTGTGGTACACCTTC.

In this sample, this clonotype turned up many times. The J gene is TRBJ2-1, the V gene TRBV5-1; a possible D gene is TRBD2 (5 bases). This CDR3 has 15 amino acids. Germline assignment: CDR1 SGHRS and CDR2 YFSETQ. Trimming removed 0 bases at V and 2 bases at J, with 9 bases between. The CDR3 DNA reads TGCGCCAGCAGCTTGGCGGGATCGACCTACAATGAGCAGTTCTTC. As protein: CASSLAGSTYNEQFF.

The chain uses TRBV9 and TRBJ2-7; weak D call: TRBD2 (5 bases). This CDR3 is 14 amino acids long. The V gene lost 4 bases and the J gene lost 0 bases, with 11 bases spanning the gap. The germline gives CDR1 SGDLS, CDR2 YYNGEE. DNA for the CDR3: TGTGCCAGCAGCCTCGGGGATAGCTCCTACGAGCAGTACTTC. This encodes CASSLGDSSYEQYF.

This clonotype was seen at least ten times. The chain employs TRBV29-1 and TRBJ2-4, with 9 bases aligning to TRBD1. CDR1 is SQVTM and CDR2 is ANQGSEA in the germline V gene. The V gene end was trimmed by 7 bases and the J gene end by 4 bases; junction bases not matched to a gene: 8. The CDR3 consists of 14 residues. CDR3 coding DNA: TGCAGCGCCGGCCCCGGGACAGGGAAAAACATTCAGTACTTC. Amino acids: CSAGPGTGKNIQYF.

This clonotype was observed a few times. The V gene is TRBV5-1, the J gene TRBJ2-1; TRBD2 matches at 8 bases. Germline CDR1 and CDR2: SGHRS and YFSETQ. V shed 8 bases, J shed 5 bases, and the junction held 9 bases outside the gene matches. This CDR3 is 14 amino acids long. CDR3 amino acids: CASYSGNINNEQFF. The CDR3 nucleotides are TGCGCCAGTTATAGCGGGAACATAAACAATGAGCAGTTCTTC.

The gene calls are TRBV20-1 and TRBJ2-3, with D perhaps given as TRBD1 or TRBD2 (5 bases each). The CDR3 has 16 residues. Trimming cost V 3 bases and J 3 bases, with 19 bases left between them. Germline V CDR1 and CDR2: DFQATT, SNEGSKA (reference sequence). CDR3 nucleotides: TGCAGTGCTAGTGGGGGACCGGGGTTGAAGACAGATACGCAGTATTTT. It specifies CSASGGPGLKTDTQYF.

This clonotype was found a few times. V gene TRBV30 combines with J gene TRBJ2-1, with 7 bases lining up with TRBD1. Per germline, CDR1 GTSNPN and CDR2 SVGIG (reference sequence). V was clipped by 5 bases and J by 1 base; unmatched bases: 2. This CDR3 contains 13 residues. The DNA for the CDR3 is TGTGCCTGGGACAGGGAATCCTACAATGAGCAGTTCTTC. This sequence encodes CAWDRESYNEQFF.